Each of the 23 T cell receptor beta chains below was sequenced from the same sample in a study of T cells in Graves' hyperthyroidism and ophthalmopathy. TCR beta CDR3 regions were amplified from RNA transcripts. When the TCR CDR3 underwent first-round RT-PCR, the HTBI primer set was used. MiXCR, applied by TCRdb to the multiplex PCR reads, yields one record per CDR3 protein. The table has a few hundred thousand distinct CDR3 sequences, around 25% seen once; the top ten hold around four fifths. The sample consisted of blood. The receptor set was obtained from a man aged 50-60 years with Graves' hyperthyroidism.

The chain combines TRBV28 with TRBJ1-2; TRBD1 agrees at 7 bases. J was trimmed by 6 bases and V by 5 bases; bases with no gene match: 9. CDR1 and CDR2 (germline): MDHEN, SYDVKM. The CDR3 sequence is 14 residues long. For the CDR3, the DNA is TGTGCCAGCAGTATCCTGGACAGGAAGGATGGCTACACCTTC. Its protein product is CASSILDRKDGYTF.

The rearrangement uses TRBV7-9 and TRBJ2-1, with 10 bases fitting TRBD2. Germline V gene data show CDR1 as SEHNR and CDR2 as FQNEAQ (reference sequence). Trimming took 2 bases from V and 4 from J; bases not matched to a gene: 20. This CDR3 has 21 residues. The CDR3 sequence is CASSLWERGLARVRGYNEQFF. The CDR3 DNA follows: TGTGCCAGCAGCTTATGGGAAAGGGGACTAGCGAGGGTACGGGGGTACAATGAGCAGTTCTTC.

This clonotype was found a few times. V usage is TRBV6-1 and J usage is TRBJ2-7; D remains unclear. Germline V gene data show CDR1 as MNHNS and CDR2 as SASEGT. CDR3 length: 14 amino acids. V gave up 0 bases and J gave up 4 bases, with 10 bases separating them. In DNA form, the CDR3 reads TGTGCCAGCAGTGAAGCGAGAAACTTTTACGAGCAGTACTTC. This gives the protein CASSEARNFYEQYF.

This chain uses TRBV4-1 with TRBJ1-5; maybe TRBD1 (6 bases). Germline assignment: CDR1 MGHRA and CDR2 YSYEKL. This CDR3 spans 15 amino acids. Trimming cost V 3 bases and J 5 bases, with 14 bases left between them. The CDR3 DNA follows: TGCGCCAGCAGCCACCTCGATCAGGGGCATCAGCCCCAGCATTTT. This encodes CASSHLDQGHQPQHF.

In its sample, this clonotype was seen many times. This chain uses TRBV6-1 with TRBJ2-1; possible D gene TRBD2, 5 bases. This CDR3 comprises 13 residues. V lost 6 bases, J lost 5 bases, and 11 bases lay in between. Germline V gives CDR1 MNHNS, CDR2 SASEGT. The CDR3 protein is CASSLASHNEQFF. In DNA form, the CDR3 reads TGTGCCAGCAGCTTAGCGTCTCACAATGAGCAGTTCTTC.

This clonotype was counted a few times. V usage is TRBV3-1 and J usage is TRBJ1-2; 8 nucleotides line up with TRBD1. This CDR3 has 14 residues. V lost 4 bases to trimming and J lost 8 bases; unmatched junction nucleotides: 9. Germline lookup yields CDR1 LGHDT and CDR2 YNNKEL (reference sequence). The CDR3 DNA reads as TGTGCCAGCAGCCCCCAGACAGGGGCCTGGGGCTACACCTTC. Translated, it gives CASSPQTGAWGYTF.

This clonotype was seen at least ten times. CDR3 coding DNA: TGCAGTGCCATCCCCCCGGACCGAGGGAAGACCCAGTACTTC. It yields the protein CSAIPPDRGKTQYF. This chain uses TRBV20-1 with TRBJ2-5; D is possibly TRBD2 (5 bases). With 6 bases removed from V and 6 bases from J, the gap between germline ends came to 20 bases. This CDR3 contains 14 residues. The germline CDR1 and CDR2 sequences are DFQATT and SNEGSKA (reference sequence).

The chain carries TRBV9 and TRBJ2-3; D ambiguous. In germline, CDR1 is SGDLS, CDR2 YYNGEE. This CDR3 is built from 16 residues. The germline V and J ends were trimmed by 0 bases and 0 bases, with 11 bases remaining between them. For the CDR3, the DNA is TGTGCCAGCAGCGTAGTGTGGGGAACTAGCACAGATACGCAGTATTTT. It translates to CASSVVWGTSTDTQYF. The entire variable domain, with the rest obtained from reference TRBV9 and TRBJ2-3, is as follows: DSGVTQTPKHLITATGQRVTLRCSPRSGDLSVYWYQQSLDQGLQFLIQYYNGEERAKGNILERFSAQQFPDLHSELNLSSLELGDSALYFCASSVVWGTSTDTQYFGPGTRLTVL.

This clonotype was recorded at least ten times. The V call is TRBV7-9, the J call TRBJ2-7; D tentatively fits TRBD1 or TRBD2 (5 bases each). The CDR3 contains 12 residues. CDR1 SEHNR and CDR2 FQNEAQ come from the germline V gene (reference sequence). V was shortened by 6 bases and J by 5 bases, with 11 bases between the two germline ends. CDR3 DNA: TGTGCCAGCAGTTCGGGGACGGACGAGCAGTACTTC. As protein: CASSSGTDEQYF.

The J gene is TRBJ2-5, the V gene TRBV2, with 12 bases identical to TRBD2. CDR3 length: 14 residues. CDR1 is SNHLY and CDR2 is FYNNEI in the germline V gene. Trimming took 5 bases from V and 5 from J; bases not matched to a gene: 3. The CDR3 DNA reads TGTGCCAGCAGTAAGACTAGCGGGAGTGAGACCCAGTACTTC. Residues: CASSKTSGSETQYF. Full variable domain (remainder filled in from reference TRBV2 and TRBJ2-5): EPEVTQTPSHQVTQMGQEVILRCVPISNHLYFYWYRQILGQKVEFLVSFYNNEISEKSEIFDDQFSVERPDGSNFTLKIRSTKLEDSAMYFCASSKTSGSETQYFGPGTRLLVL.

On this clonotype: Sequence at one end of the junction differs from germline and may be a read error. This chain joins TRBV20-1 and TRBJ1-1; D is unclear. Germline V gives CDR1 DFQATT, CDR2 SNEGSKA (reference sequence). This CDR3 is built from 14 residues. The CDR3 nucleotides are TGCGGTGCGACGGGAGGCAGACTGAACACTGAAGCTTTCTTT. Encoded protein: CGATGGRLNTEAFF.

In its sample, this clonotype was seen a few times. The rearrangement joins TRBV5-6 to TRBJ2-1; D uncertain. Trimming removed 3 bases at V and 7 bases at J, with 14 bases between. Germline CDR1 reads SGHDT; CDR2 reads YYEEEE. The CDR3 sequence is 14 residues long. CDR3 residues: CASSSYLMSNEQFF. For the CDR3, the DNA is TGTGCCAGCAGCTCCTACTTGATGTCTAATGAGCAGTTCTTC.

This clonotype was seen more than once but under ten times. CDR3 amino acids: CSARDGRVEGEKLFF. CDR3 DNA: TGCAGTGCTAGAGATGGCAGGGTGGAGGGTGAAAAACTGTTTTTT. This chain connects TRBV20-1 to TRBJ1-4, with a weak D call TRBD1 (5 bases). The CDR3 runs 15 residues. V was shortened by 0 bases and J by 7 bases, with 15 bases between the two germline ends. The germline V gene has CDR1 DFQATT and CDR2 SNEGSKA (reference sequence).

This clonotype was counted only a few times. This chain connects TRBV5-1 to TRBJ1-2; D gene uncertain. The CDR3 consists of 14 residues. The V end lost 4 bases, the J end lost 8 bases, and 18 bases lay between the germline ends. Germline-derived CDR1 and CDR2 are SGHRS and YFSETQ. CDR3: CASSARHAGGGYTF. Written as DNA, the CDR3 is TGCGCCAGCAGCGCAAGACACGCCGGAGGAGGCTACACCTTC.

This clonotype was seen more than once but under ten times. The CDR3 region is CASSPPLGKYTGELFF. CDR3 DNA: TGTGCCAGCTCACCACCACTAGGGAAATACACCGGGGAGCTGTTTTTT. The V and J genes are TRBV18 and TRBJ2-2; weak D call: TRBD2 (5 bases). V dropped 0 bases and J dropped 3 bases, with 11 bases sitting between them. The germline gives CDR1 KGHSH, CDR2 LQKENI. CDR3 length: 16 amino acids.

This clonotype has a count of ten or more. The chain combines TRBV30 with TRBJ1-1, with D possibly being TRBD1 (6 bases). The CDR3 loop spans 14 amino acids. The V gene's germline CDR1 is GTSNPN and CDR2 SVGIG (reference sequence). Trimming took 3 bases from V and 4 from J, leaving 15 bases between them. The CDR3 protein is CAWRQGIYATEAFF. CDR3 bases: TGTGCCTGGAGACAGGGCATCTATGCCACTGAAGCTTTCTTT.

This clonotype came up many times. The chain recombines TRBV11-2 with TRBJ2-3; 8 bases line up with TRBD2. Germline-derived CDR1 and CDR2 are SGHAT and FQNNGV. This CDR3 spans 17 amino acids. V dropped 2 bases and J dropped 0; count of bases not matched to a gene: 7. In nucleotides, the CDR3 is TGTGCCAGCAGCTTAATTCGGGGGGGAACTAGCACAGATACGCAGTATTTT. This translates into CASSLIRGGTSTDTQYF.

This clonotype was seen a handful of times. The rearrangement joins TRBV7-9 to TRBJ2-5; TRBD1 agrees at 10 bases. The length of the CDR3 is 15 residues. With V trimmed by 5 bases and J by 2 bases, 5 bases remained unmatched. Looked up from germline, CDR1 is SEHNR and CDR2 is FQNEAQ (reference sequence). As DNA, the CDR3 is TGTGCCAGCAGCCACGGACAGGGGGAACAAGAGACCCAGTACTTC. Encoded protein: CASSHGQGEQETQYF. Supplemented by reference TRBV7-9 and TRBJ2-5, the full variable domain reads DTGVSQNPRHKITKRGQNVTFRCDPISEHNRLYWYRQTLGQGPEFLTYFQNEAQLEKSRLLSDRFSAERPKGSFSTLEIQRTEQGDSAMYLCASSHGQGEQETQYFGPGTRLLVL.

The chain carries TRBV18 and TRBJ1-4; the D gene is possibly TRBD1 (5 bases). The CDR3 is made up of 13 amino acids. Trimming stripped 4 bases from V and 8 bases from J, with 11 bases between. Looked up from germline, CDR1 is KGHSH and CDR2 is LQKENI. In nucleotides, the CDR3 is TGTGCCAGCTCACGGGACTATGGAGAAAAACTGTTTTTT. Protein: CASSRDYGEKLFF.

The chain combines TRBV24-1 with TRBJ2-5; no clear D. V was trimmed by 2 bases and J by 2 bases, leaving 14 bases between them. The CDR3 loop spans 16 amino acids. Germline V gene lookup returns CDR1 KGHDR and CDR2 SFDVKD. The chain's CDR3 is CATSDSLVRTQETQYF. CDR3 sequence (DNA): TGTGCCACCAGTGATTCACTGGTCCGAACTCAAGAGACCCAGTACTTC.

In its sample, this clonotype was seen many times. This sequence joins TRBV2 and TRBJ1-5; 10 nucleotides align to TRBD1. Germline V gene data show CDR1 as SNHLY and CDR2 as FYNNEI. V shed 2 bases, J shed 0 bases, and the junction held 7 bases outside the gene matches. The CDR3 extends over 18 amino acids. This CDR3 is CASSEMGQGLDSNQPQHF. The CDR3 bases are TGTGCCAGCAGTGAAATGGGACAGGGGTTAGATAGCAATCAGCCCCAGCATTTT.

J is TRBJ1-4 and V is TRBV6-1; D gene ambiguous. The V gene's germline CDR1 is MNHNS and CDR2 SASEGT. The V gene lost 2 bases and the J gene lost 0 bases, with 7 bases spanning the gap. CDR3 size: 15 residues. The CDR3 DNA follows: TGTGCCAGCAGTGAACACTTAACAACTAATGAAAAACTGTTTTTT. This translates into CASSEHLTTNEKLFF.

This clonotype came up once. V usage is TRBV3-1 and J usage is TRBJ2-7; TRBD2 agrees at 11 bases. V gave up 3 bases and J gave up 0 bases; unmatched junction bases: 7. This CDR3 is built from 17 residues. CDR1 and CDR2 from the germline V gene are LGHDT and YNNKEL (reference sequence). CDR3 coding DNA: TGTGCCAGCAGCCAGCGACTAGCGGGAAAGAGCTCCTACGAGCAGTACTTC. Translation gives CASSQRLAGKSSYEQYF.